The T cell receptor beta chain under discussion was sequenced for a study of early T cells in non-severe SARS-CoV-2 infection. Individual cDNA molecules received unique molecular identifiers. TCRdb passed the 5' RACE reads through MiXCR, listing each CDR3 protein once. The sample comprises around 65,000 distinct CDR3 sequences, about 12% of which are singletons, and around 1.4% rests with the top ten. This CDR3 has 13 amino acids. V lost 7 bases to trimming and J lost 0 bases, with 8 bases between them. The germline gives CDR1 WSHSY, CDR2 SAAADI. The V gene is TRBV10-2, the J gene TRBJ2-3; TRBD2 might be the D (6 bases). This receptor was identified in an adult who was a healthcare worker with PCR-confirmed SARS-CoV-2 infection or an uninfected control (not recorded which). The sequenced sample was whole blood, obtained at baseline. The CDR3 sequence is CASMTRSTDTQYF. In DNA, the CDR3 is TGCGCCAGCATGACTAGGAGCACAGATACGCAGTATTTT.